The following is a TCR beta chain sequence with its context. The entry originates in a study of long-term antiretroviral therapy in people with HIV. The assay used was immunoSEQ (version v3.0), run at survey level. Profiling relied on immunoSEQ multiplex PCR, and the TCRdb table lists in-frame clones only, not all of them. The data contain 40,000 to 50,000 clones, about 94% of them singletons. This CDR3 is 13 amino acids long. Between the trimmed V and J ends, which lost 1 base and 12 bases, there was a span of 12 bases. Germline loops: CDR1 MDHEN, CDR2 SYDVKM. J is TRBJ1-4 and V is TRBV28; D ambiguous. This TCR was recovered from a man aged 25-40 years with HIV. Specimen: unsorted PBMCs, collected almost 9.5 years after starting antiretroviral therapy. CDR3: CASSLSPSKELFF. CDR3 in DNA: TGTGCCAGCAGTTTATCTCCCAGTAAGGAACTGTTTTTT. The full variable domain, with the rest looked up from reference TRBV28 and TRBJ1-4, is DVKVTQSSRYLVKRTGEKVFLECVQDMDHENMFWYRQDPGLGLRLIYFSYDVKMKEKGDIPEGYSVSREKKERFSLILESASTNQTSMYLCASSLSPSKELFFGSGTQLSVL.